A selection of T cell receptor beta chains follows, all from one sample in a study of vaccination and CD4 T cells after COVID-19. Each CDR3 protein is one row after TCRdb ran MiXCR on the PCR reads. The repertoire has around 12,000 distinct CDR3 sequences, 41% of them found once; the top ten carry roughly 9.2%. These receptors have no identified antigens. Sequenced here: CD4+ T cells from blood, cultured in vitro, sampled after SARS-CoV-2 vaccination. The receptors were sampled from a human donor who had recovered from COVID-19. Each CDR3 is given with its conserved first and last residue. D genes are given only for firm matches. Clone sizes are given selectively: once, few, many, or a class where the clone is expanded.

D	length	V	J	size	DNA	CDR3
NA	19	TRBV5-6	TRBJ2-1	NA	TGTGCCAGCAGCTTGGGGCAGGGGTTCGGACTAGTCGGGTTAAATGAGCAGTTCTTC	CASSLGQGFGLVGLNEQFF
NA	13	TRBV15	TRBJ2-3	few	TGTGCCACCAGCAGAGATAGCGTGGAAGCGCAGTATTTT	CATSRDSVEAQYF
TRBD1	16	TRBV24-1	TRBJ2-1	NA	TGTGCCACCAGGGAAACCGGACAGGAGCCCTACAATGAGCAGTTCTTC	CATRETGQEPYNEQFF
TRBD1	17	TRBV27	TRBJ1-5	NA	TGTGCCAGCAGTCCCGGGACAGGGTCGTCATACAATCAGCCCCAGCATTTT	CASSPGTGSSYNQPQHF
NA	18	TRBV27	TRBJ1-6	NA	TGTGCCAGCAGTTTATCGGGGGGAGACAGAACCTATAATTCACCCCTCCACTTT	CASSLSGGDRTYNSPLHF
NA	14	TRBV11-3	TRBJ1-1	NA	TGTGCCAGCAGCTGGGGACTTCTGTCGTCTGAAGCTTTCTTT	CASSWGLLSSEAFF
NA	16	TRBV19	TRBJ1-2	NA	TGTGCCAGTAGGGAACGGGTTAGTACACGGACCTATGGCTACACCTTC	CASRERVSTRTYGYTF
NA	13	TRBV12-3/TRBV12-4	TRBJ1-2	NA	TGTGCCAGCAGTTTAGGGGACGTACCTGGCTACACCTTC	CASSLGDVPGYTF
TRBD1	13	TRBV6-2/TRBV6-3	TRBJ2-7	NA	TGTGCCAGCAGACGGGGACAGATCTACGAGCAGTACTTC	CASRRGQIYEQYF
NA	17	TRBV27	TRBJ2-7	few	TGTGCCAGCAGTTTATTGGGCGAGCGAAGGGACGGATACGAGCAGTACTTC	CASSLLGERRDGYEQYF
NA	11	TRBV12-3/TRBV12-4	TRBJ2-5	NA	TGTGCCAGCAGTGAACTAGAGACCCAGTACTTC	CASSELETQYF
TRBD1	17	TRBV7-2	TRBJ1-5	NA	TGTGCCAGCAGCCCCTCTGGGGGACAGGGTGGCAATCAGCCCCAGCATTTT	CASSPSGGQGGNQPQHF
NA	15	TRBV5-1	TRBJ2-7	NA	TGCGCCAGCAGCTTTATAGGCGAGAGCTCCTACGAGCAGTACTTC	CASSFIGESSYEQYF
NA	14	TRBV20-1	TRBJ2-5	few	TGCAGTGCTAGAGATAGTTTTCGAATCGAGACCCAGTACTTC	CSARDSFRIETQYF
NA	14	TRBV6-2/TRBV6-3	TRBJ2-7	NA	TGTGCCAGCAGTTATCCAGGGACGGCCTACGAGCAGTACTTC	CASSYPGTAYEQYF
TRBD1	15	TRBV7-9	TRBJ1-2	few	TGTGCCAGCAGTAACCCCCGGACAGGCAACTATGGCTACACCTTC	CASSNPRTGNYGYTF
NA	15	TRBV14	TRBJ1-1	NA	TGTGCCAGCAGCCAAGGAGGGTTTCAACAGATTGAAGCTTTCTTT	CASSQGGFQQIEAFF
TRBD1	16	TRBV6-2/TRBV6-3	TRBJ1-2	few	TGTGCCAGCAGTTACCCGAACAGGGGGGAGAGGCATGGCTACACCTTC	CASSYPNRGERHGYTF
TRBD2	15	TRBV6-1	TRBJ2-1	NA	TGTGCCAGCAGTCCGCTAGCGGGACTACACTATGAGCAGTTCTTC	CASSPLAGLHYEQFF
NA	14	TRBV20-1	TRBJ1-2	medium-sized	TGCAGTGCTAGGGAGGTGTGGGTCCGTTATGGCTACACCTTC	CSAREVWVRYGYTF
TRBD1	15	TRBV28	TRBJ1-1	NA	TGTGCCAGCAGTAATGCGGGACAGGGAACGAATGAAGCTTTCTTT	CASSNAGQGTNEAFF
NA	13	TRBV19	TRBJ1-5	few	TGTGCCAGTAGTTCCCCCGGCGGGCAGCCCCAGCATTTT	CASSSPGGQPQHF
NA	14	TRBV27	TRBJ1-2	medium-sized	TGTGCCAGCAGTTCTTCCCGACGGGTGGGGGGCTACACCTTC	CASSSSRRVGGYTF
TRBD1	13	TRBV7-8	TRBJ2-7	NA	TGTGCCAGCCTGAGGACAGGGTCCTACGAGCAGTACTTC	CASLRTGSYEQYF
TRBD2	15	TRBV19	TRBJ2-3	once	TGTGCCAGTAGGGGAGCGGGATTCGATGCAGATACGCAGTATTTT	CASRGAGFDADTQYF
NA	12	TRBV10-3	TRBJ1-2	NA	TGTGCCATCACTCCGGACGGGTCAGGCTACACCTTC	CAITPDGSGYTF
NA	14	TRBV11-2	TRBJ2-1	NA	TGTGCCAGCAGCTTACTCATGGGGACTTCCCGCGCCCTCTTC	CASSLLMGTSRALF
TRBD1	13	TRBV20-1	TRBJ1-1	NA	TGCAGTGCCAGAGGACAGGGAAAAACTGAAGCTTTCTTT	CSARGQGKTEAFF
TRBD1	17	TRBV24-1	TRBJ2-5	few	TGTGCCACCAGTGATGGGGGGACAGGGCACGACCAAGAGACCCAGTACTTC	CATSDGGTGHDQETQYF
TRBD1	15	TRBV7-2	TRBJ2-7	NA	TGTGCCAGCAGCCTTACGGGACAGTCGTCCTACGAGCAGTACTTC	CASSLTGQSSYEQYF
TRBD2	14	TRBV10-3	TRBJ2-1	NA	TGTGCCATCAAGGCGGGGGGACCCTACAATGAGCAGTTCTTC	CAIKAGGPYNEQFF
NA	14	TRBV29-1	TRBJ1-1	NA	TGCAGCGTTGAATGGGACACCCACGGCACTGAAGCTTTCTTT	CSVEWDTHGTEAFF
NA	16	TRBV5-4	TRBJ2-1	NA	TGTGCCAGCAGCTTGGCTTTGACAGACCAGGGGAATGAGCAGTTCTTC	CASSLALTDQGNEQFF
NA	14	TRBV6-5	TRBJ2-7	NA	TGTGCCAGCAGTTACTCAGCTGAAAGCTACGAGCAGTACTTC	CASSYSAESYEQYF
NA	13	TRBV20-1	TRBJ1-2	few	TGCAGTGCTAGAGACCCAGGACGCTATGGCTACACCTTC	CSARDPGRYGYTF
NA	14	TRBV27	TRBJ1-6	NA	TGTGCCGGCAGTTCGACGGCACATAATTCACCCCTCCACTTT	CAGSSTAHNSPLHF